The T cell receptor beta chain described here comes from a study of blood T cell repertoires in COVID-19. The germline CDR1 and CDR2 sequences are SEHNR and FQNEAQ (reference sequence). The J segment lost 1 base and the V segment lost 5 bases, leaving 8 bases of the junction unmatched. The length of the CDR3 is 18 residues. As processed by the authors: Nucleated cell counts were estimated from reference gene primer amplification. Sequencing used immunoSEQ multiplex PCR; TCRdb keeps in-frame clones, though not all of them. Clonal size and the V and J genes are those of that table, whereas D and trimming came from the DNA. The data show some 40,000 clones, approximately 86% seen once.

The receptor comes from a middle-aged man with active COVID-19. The genes are TRBV7-9 and TRBJ2-2; 12 nucleotides line up with TRBD2. Input material: peripheral blood. The CDR3 DNA reads TGTGCCAGCAGCCCGTTTGGACTAGCGGGGATGAACACCGGGGAGCTGTTTTTT. The encoded protein is CASSPFGLAGMNTGELFF.